This T cell receptor beta chain appears in the sequencing data of a study of blood T cells in healthy people across ages. Sample-barcoded 5' priming and a J-beta primer mix drove a second PCR of roughly 7 to 11 cycles. Tagging of each cDNA molecule was performed by a template-switch adaptor with 12 random nucleotides. Each CDR3 protein is one row after TCRdb ran MiXCR on the 5' RACE reads. The profile shows fewer than 800,000 distinct CDR3 sequences, approximately 25% of them singletons. CDR1 and CDR2 from the germline V gene are DFQATT and SNEGSKA (reference sequence). CDR3 size: 14 residues. This sample also belongs to another study, concerning T cells of mothers and their children. That publication notes: Per 15 ul, 1.5 ug of RNA was used, with all extracted RNA going into cDNA synthesis.

The TCR was taken from a boy aged 5 to 17 in good health. Source material: blood. This rearrangement joins TRBV20-1 to TRBJ2-5; maybe TRBD1 (6 bases). The J call may not be correct, given that the DNA end is closer to TRBJ2-1. In DNA form, the CDR3 reads TGCAGTGCTCCCGATTCAGGGGAAAGAAATGAGCAGTTCTTC. It specifies CSAPDSGERNEQFF.